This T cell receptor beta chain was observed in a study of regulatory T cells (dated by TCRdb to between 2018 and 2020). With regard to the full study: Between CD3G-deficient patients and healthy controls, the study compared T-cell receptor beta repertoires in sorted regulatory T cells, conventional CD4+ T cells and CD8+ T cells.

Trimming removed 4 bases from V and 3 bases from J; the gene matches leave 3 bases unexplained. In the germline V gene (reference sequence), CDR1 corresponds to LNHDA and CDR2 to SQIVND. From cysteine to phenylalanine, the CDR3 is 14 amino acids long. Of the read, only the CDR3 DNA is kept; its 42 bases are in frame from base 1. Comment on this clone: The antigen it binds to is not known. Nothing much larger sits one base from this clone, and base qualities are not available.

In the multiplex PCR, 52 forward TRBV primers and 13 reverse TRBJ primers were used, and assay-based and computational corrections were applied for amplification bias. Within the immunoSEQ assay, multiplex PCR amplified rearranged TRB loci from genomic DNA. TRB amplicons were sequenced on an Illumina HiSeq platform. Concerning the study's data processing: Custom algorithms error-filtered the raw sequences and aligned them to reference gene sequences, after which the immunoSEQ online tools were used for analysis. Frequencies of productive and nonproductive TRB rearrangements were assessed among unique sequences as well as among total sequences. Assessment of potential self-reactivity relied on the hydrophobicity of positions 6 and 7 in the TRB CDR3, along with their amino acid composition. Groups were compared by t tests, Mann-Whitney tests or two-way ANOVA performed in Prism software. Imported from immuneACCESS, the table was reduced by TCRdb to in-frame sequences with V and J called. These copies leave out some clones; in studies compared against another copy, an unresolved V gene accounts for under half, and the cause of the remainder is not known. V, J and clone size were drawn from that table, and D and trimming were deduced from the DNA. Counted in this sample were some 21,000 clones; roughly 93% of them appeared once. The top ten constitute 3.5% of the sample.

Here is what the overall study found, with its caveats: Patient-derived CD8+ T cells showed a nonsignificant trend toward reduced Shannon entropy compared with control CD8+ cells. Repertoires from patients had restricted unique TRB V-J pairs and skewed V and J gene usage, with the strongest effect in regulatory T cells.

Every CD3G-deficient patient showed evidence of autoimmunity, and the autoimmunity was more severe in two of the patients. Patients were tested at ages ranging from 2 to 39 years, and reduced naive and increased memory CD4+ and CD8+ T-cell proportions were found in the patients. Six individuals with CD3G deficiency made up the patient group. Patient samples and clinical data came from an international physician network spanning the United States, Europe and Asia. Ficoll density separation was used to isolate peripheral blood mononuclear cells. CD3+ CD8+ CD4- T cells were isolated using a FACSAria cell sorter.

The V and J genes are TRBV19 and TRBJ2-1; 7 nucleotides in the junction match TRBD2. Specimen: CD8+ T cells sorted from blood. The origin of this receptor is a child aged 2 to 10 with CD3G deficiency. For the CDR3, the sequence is CASSTAGDYNEQFF. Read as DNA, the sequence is TGTGCCAGTAGTACCGCGGGGGACTACAATGAGCAGTTCTTC.